A single sample gave rise to the 10 T cell receptor beta chains below, sequenced in a study of T-cell reconstitution after alpha-beta-depleted transplantation in children. Preparation of the TCRbeta library used unique molecular identifiers. TCRdb reprocessed the PCR reads with MiXCR, giving one entry per CDR3 protein. The sample holds 600,000 to 800,000 distinct CDR3 sequences, about 12% seen once. The material was PBMCs, obtained before TCRalphabeta/CD19-depleted stem cell transplant. These receptors were obtained from a girl aged 2 to 10 with congenital amegakaryocytic thrombocytopenia, due to receive a stem cell transplant.

This clonotype was seen ten or more times. The chain combines TRBV30 with TRBJ2-2; D is unclear. Germline V lookup: CDR1 GTSNPN, CDR2 SVGIG (reference sequence). V shed 5 bases and J shed 4 bases, with 8 bases lying between them. The CDR3 contains 12 residues. This chain's CDR3 is CAWPLLTGELFF. CDR3 DNA sequence: TGTGCCTGGCCCCTTCTCACCGGGGAGCTGTTTTTT. Variable domain in full (rest from reference TRBV30 and TRBJ2-2): SQTIHQWPATLVQPVGSPLSLECTVEGTSNPNLYWYRQAAGRGLQLLFYSVGIGQISSEVPQNLSASRPQDRQFILSSKKLLLSDSGFYLCAWPLLTGELFFGEGSRLTVL.

J is TRBJ1-2 and V is TRBV18; 7 bases fit TRBD1. The J segment lost 3 bases and the V segment lost 3 bases, leaving 4 bases of the junction unmatched. Germline-derived CDR1 and CDR2 are KGHSH and LQKENI. The CDR3 has 14 residues. CDR3 loop: CASSPGQDDYGYTF. DNA for the CDR3: TGTGCCAGCTCACCCGGACAGGACGACTATGGCTACACCTTC.

The sample holds a few counts of this clonotype. This chain links TRBV2 with TRBJ1-1, with 12 bases lining up with TRBD1. There are 16 residues in the CDR3. Germline V CDR1 and CDR2: SNHLY, FYNNEI. Losses at the gene ends were 6 bases for V and 1 base for J; bases not matched to a gene: 6. The CDR3 DNA sequence: TGTGCCAGCAGGGGGACAGGGGGCGGTTGGAACACTGAAGCTTTCTTT. Its protein product is CASRGTGGGWNTEAFF.

This clonotype came up a few times. The chain combines TRBV20-1 with TRBJ2-1, with 7 bases lining up with TRBD2. This CDR3 comprises 15 residues. Germline CDR1 and CDR2: DFQATT and SNEGSKA (reference sequence). The V gene end was trimmed by 1 base and the J gene end by 7 bases; junction bases not matched to a gene: 10. This CDR3 is CSARGWEGPKNEQFF. For the CDR3, the DNA is TGCAGTGCTAGAGGGTGGGAGGGCCCTAAGAATGAGCAGTTCTTC.

This clonotype was picked up many times. The chain is built from TRBV5-1 and TRBJ1-5; 8 nucleotides agree with TRBD1. The CDR3 has 16 amino acids. After removal of 4 bases from V and 6 bases from J, the junction contained 12 bases not matched to a gene. In germline, CDR1 is SGHRS, CDR2 YFSETQ. CDR3: CASSLGHGQGSQPQHF. DNA of the CDR3: TGCGCCAGCAGCCTGGGACATGGACAGGGAAGTCAGCCCCAGCATTTT.

This clonotype was picked up a small number of times. The chain joins TRBV7-8 to TRBJ1-1, with TRBD1 identical over 8 bases. This CDR3 spans 15 amino acids. V was clipped by 4 bases and J by 5 bases; unmatched bases: 9. Germline CDR1 and CDR2: SGHVS and FQNEAQ. The CDR3 protein is CASSYKQGVSTEAFF. Here the CDR3 DNA reads TGTGCCAGCAGCTACAAACAGGGGGTCTCTACTGAAGCTTTCTTT.

This clonotype was recorded at least ten times. V gene TRBV10-2 combines with J gene TRBJ2-1; tentative D call: TRBD2 (5 bases). The CDR3 consists of 11 residues. With 3 bases removed from V and 14 bases from J, the gap between germline ends came to 11 bases. CDR1 and CDR2 from the germline V gene are WSHSY and SAAADI. CDR3: CASSEASRKFF. The DNA of the CDR3 is TGCGCCAGCAGTGAAGCTAGCCGTAAGTTCTTC.

This clonotype was observed a few times. This chain joins TRBV28 and TRBJ2-7; TRBD1 or TRBD2 may be the D gene (5 bases each). The CDR3 extends over 15 amino acids. Germline-derived CDR1 and CDR2 are MDHEN and SYDVKM. V dropped 5 bases and J dropped 1 base, with 15 bases sitting between them. CDR3 bases: TGTGCCAGCAGTGGAATGGGGACCGCTTCCTACGAGCAGTACTTC. It yields the protein CASSGMGTASYEQYF.

There are many counts of this clonotype. The chain has TRBV5-1 and TRBJ2-1, with a tentative D call TRBD1 (6 bases). The ends were cut back, 1 base at V and 8 bases at J, with 25 bases in the middle. This CDR3 spans 18 amino acids. Germline V gene sequence: CDR1 SGHRS, CDR2 YFSETQ. The CDR3 coding sequence is TGCGCCAGCAGCTTGAGTTTTCCGGGACACGGTCCTTTGGATGAGCAGTTCTTC. It translates to CASSLSFPGHGPLDEQFF. Variable domain in full (rest from reference TRBV5-1 and TRBJ2-1): KAGVTQTPRYLIKTRGQQVTLSCSPISGHRSVSWYQQTPGQGLQFLFEYFSETQRNKGNFPGRFSGRQFSNSRSEMNVSTLELGDSALYLCASSLSFPGHGPLDEQFFGPGTRLTVL.

This rearrangement joins TRBV12-3 or TRBV12-4 to TRBJ2-5; 7 bases align to TRBD2. This CDR3 region has 17 residues. Germline trimming cut 0 bases from V and 3 bases from J; bases unmatched to any gene: 10. In DNA form, the CDR3 reads TGTGCCAGCAGTTTAGCGCCCGGACTAGTAGGAAAAGAGACCCAGTACTTC. It translates to CASSLAPGLVGKETQYF.